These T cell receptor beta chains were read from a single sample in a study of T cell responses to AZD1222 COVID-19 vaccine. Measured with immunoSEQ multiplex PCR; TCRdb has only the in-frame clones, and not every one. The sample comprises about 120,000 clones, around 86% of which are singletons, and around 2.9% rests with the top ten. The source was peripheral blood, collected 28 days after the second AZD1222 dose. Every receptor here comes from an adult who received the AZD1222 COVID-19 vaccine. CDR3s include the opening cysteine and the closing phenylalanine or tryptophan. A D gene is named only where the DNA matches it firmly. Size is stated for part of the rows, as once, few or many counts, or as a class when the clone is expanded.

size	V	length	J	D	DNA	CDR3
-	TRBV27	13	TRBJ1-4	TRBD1	TGTGCCAGCAGCTCCCGACAGGGTGAAAAACTGTTTTTT	CASSSRQGEKLFF
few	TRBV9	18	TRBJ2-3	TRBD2	TGTGCCAGCAGCGACCCTAGCGGGGGTTTCTCCAGCACAGATACGCAGTATTTT	CASSDPSGGFSSTDTQYF
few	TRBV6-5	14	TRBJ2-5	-	TGTGCCAGCAGTTACTCAGGGGGACGGGAGACCCAGTACTTC	CASSYSGGRETQYF
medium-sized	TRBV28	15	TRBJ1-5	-	TGTGCCAGCAGTTTCTACAGGGCCCACAATCAGCCCCAGCATTTT	CASSFYRAHNQPQHF
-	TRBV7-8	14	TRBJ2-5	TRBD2	TGTGCCAGCATCGGCCTAGCGGGCCAAGAGACCCAGTACTTC	CASIGLAGQETQYF
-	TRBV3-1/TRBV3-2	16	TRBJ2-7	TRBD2	TGTGCCAGCAGCCAAGAACTAGCGGGGGGCTCCTACGAGCAGTACTTC	CASSQELAGGSYEQYF
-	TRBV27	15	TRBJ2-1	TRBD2	TGTGCCAGCAGACCGGGGACTAGCGGGGTTTGGGAGCAGTTCTTC	CASRPGTSGVWEQFF
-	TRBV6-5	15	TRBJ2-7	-	TGTGCCAGCAGGGAGGGGGCCCAGCGCTCCTACGAGCAGTACTTC	CASREGAQRSYEQYF
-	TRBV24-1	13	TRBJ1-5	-	TGTGCCACCAGGGGGCACAGCAATCAGCCCCAGCATTTT	CATRGHSNQPQHF
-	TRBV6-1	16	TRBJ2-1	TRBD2	TGTGCCAGCAGTGAAACGGCGGGGGGAGGTTACAATGAGCAGTTCTTC	CASSETAGGGYNEQFF
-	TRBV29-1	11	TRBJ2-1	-	TGCAGCGTTAATCAGGGCAATGAGCAGTTCTTC	CSVNQGNEQFF
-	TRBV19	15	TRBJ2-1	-	TGTGCCAGTAGCGCCAGGGGGGAACCATACAATGAGCAGTTCTTC	CASSARGEPYNEQFF
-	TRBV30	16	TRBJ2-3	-	TGTGCCTGGAGTGAGGGACGGAGATCTAGCACAGATACGCAGTATTTT	CAWSEGRRSSTDTQYF
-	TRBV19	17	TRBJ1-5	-	TGTGCCAGTAGTATGGCCGGGGCGATTTATAGCAATCAGCCCCAGCATTTT	CASSMAGAIYSNQPQHF
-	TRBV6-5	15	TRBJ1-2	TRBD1	TGTGCCAGCAGCCTTGGACAGGGAGGTAACTATGGCTACACCTTC	CASSLGQGGNYGYTF
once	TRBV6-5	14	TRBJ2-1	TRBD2	TGTGCCAGTCCCCGGGGGGGGGTTTTCAATGAGCAGTTCTTC	CASPRGGVFNEQFF